The 16 T cell receptor beta chains below come from one sample, sequenced in a study of CD8+ T cells in alopecia areata. Extraction and reverse transcription of RNA yielded cDNA as the sequencing template. Assay used: immunoSEQ multiplex PCR; TCRdb lists only in-frame clones, some missing. The table shows 100,000 to 150,000 clones, with about 50% occurring only once. The input for sequencing was CD8+ T cells sorted from blood, taken at week 0. The receptors were sampled from a human donor with alopecia areata.

This clone has more than one count but fewer than ten. The CDR3 protein is CASSPQVYTEAFF. CDR3 coding DNA: TGTGCCAGTAGTCCCCAGGTTTACACTGAAGCTTTCTTT. The rearrangement links TRBV19 to TRBJ1-1; no clear D. CDR1 and CDR2 from the germline V gene are LNHDA and SQIVND (reference sequence). This CDR3 is built from 13 residues. With 5 bases removed from V and 3 bases from J, the gap between germline ends came to 10 bases.

The V gene is TRBV5-6, the J gene TRBJ2-1, with TRBD2 matching over 9 bases. The CDR3 is 16 residues long. The V segment lost 0 bases and the J segment 5 bases; nucleotides outside the gene matches: 6. Looked up from germline, CDR1 is SGHDT and CDR2 is YYEEEE. CDR3 DNA: TGTGCCAGCAGCTTGGCGGGAGCGGGGGGCAACAATGAGCAGTTCTTC. It codes for CASSLAGAGGNNEQFF.

This CDR3 reads CASGLGGLEQFF. The CDR3 DNA follows: TGTGCTAGTGGTTTGGGGGGACTTGAGCAGTTCTTC. The chain employs TRBV12-5 and TRBJ2-1; D possibly corresponds to TRBD2 (6 bases). CDR3 length: 12 amino acids. Trimming cost V 1 base and J 9 bases, with 7 bases left between them. The germline gives CDR1 LGHNT, CDR2 FRNRAP.

This clone was observed a handful of times. For the CDR3, the DNA is TGTGCCAGCAGTGATAGTGCGACGGTGAACACTGAAGCTTTCTTT. Residues: CASSDSATVNTEAFF. The chain carries TRBV2 and TRBJ1-1; D is undetermined. This CDR3 comprises 15 residues. Germline values: CDR1 SNHLY, CDR2 FYNNEI. The germline V and J ends were trimmed by 3 bases and 0 bases, with 11 bases remaining between them. Using reference TRBV2 and TRBJ1-1 for the parts outside the CDR3, the full variable domain is EPEVTQTPSHQVTQMGQEVILRCVPISNHLYFYWYRQILGQKVEFLVSFYNNEISEKSEIFDDQFSVERPDGSNFTLKIRSTKLEDSAMYFCASSDSATVNTEAFFGQGTRLTVV.

This clone has more than one count but fewer than ten. This sequence joins TRBV2 and TRBJ2-3; 10 positions match TRBD2. CDR1 and CDR2 from the germline V gene are SNHLY and FYNNEI. After removal of 6 bases from V and 3 bases from J, the junction contained 9 bases not matched to a gene. There are 16 residues in the CDR3. The CDR3 DNA reads as TGTGCCAGCAGCAGACTTCTAGCGGGGGAGACAGATACGCAGTATTTT. It is translated as CASSRLLAGETDTQYF.

A few counts support this clone. The rearrangement uses TRBV7-9 and TRBJ2-5; D gene unclear. The CDR3 runs 17 residues. Germline V CDR1 and CDR2: SEHNR, FQNEAQ (reference sequence). Trimming took off 5 bases at V and 5 bases at J, with 24 bases between the two ends. The CDR3 sequence: CASSPTRPTRARETQYF. CDR3 sequence (DNA): TGTGCCAGCAGCCCCACCAGACCCACCCGGGCGCGGGAGACCCAGTACTTC.

The V gene is TRBV9, the J gene TRBJ2-3; the match to TRBD1 covers 7 bases. Germline V lookup: CDR1 SGDLS, CDR2 YYNGEE. CDR3 length: 16 residues. The J segment lost 3 bases and the V segment lost 3 bases, leaving 10 bases of the junction unmatched. The CDR3 protein is CASSATGNIGTDTQYF. CDR3 in DNA: TGTGCCAGCAGCGCGACAGGGAACATAGGTACAGATACGCAGTATTTT.

The chain links TRBV15 to TRBJ2-1, with TRBD2 matching 11 bases. CDR1 is LNHNV and CDR2 is YYDKDF in the germline V gene (reference sequence). The CDR3 spans 15 residues. Trimming at V came to 0 bases and at J to 6 bases, leaving 1 base not matched to a gene. For the CDR3, the DNA is TGTGCCACCAGCAGAGATAGCGGGGGGGCCAATGAGCAGTTCTTC. Its protein is CATSRDSGGANEQFF.

This chain joins TRBV27 and TRBJ1-1, with no clear D. The germline V gene has CDR1 MNHEY and CDR2 SMNVEV (reference sequence). This CDR3 is 13 amino acids long. Trimming cost V 4 bases and J 4 bases, with 10 bases left between them. CDR3 coding DNA: TGTGCCAGCAGTTGGATCGAAAGCACTGAAGCTTTCTTT. Translating it yields CASSWIESTEAFF.

This clone occurred a few times. The chain has TRBV5-4 and TRBJ2-1, with TRBD2 as a possible D gene (6 bases). CDR3 length: 16 residues. Germline V lookup: CDR1 SGHNT, CDR2 YYREEE (reference sequence). The V gene lost 4 bases and the J gene lost 0 bases, with 14 bases spanning the gap. CDR3 in amino acids: CASSPGDLSSYNEQFF. CDR3 DNA: TGTGCCAGCAGCCCGGGGGATTTGAGCTCCTACAATGAGCAGTTCTTC.

This clone was counted a few times. The gene calls are TRBV7-9 and TRBJ1-2; the D is unclear. The CDR3 has 13 residues. The V and J ends lost 5 bases and 2 bases respectively, with 9 bases between them. Per germline, CDR1 SEHNR and CDR2 FQNEAQ (reference sequence). Here the CDR3 DNA reads TGTGCCAGCAGCCTCGGGCTGAACTATGGCTACACCTTC. Translation gives CASSLGLNYGYTF.

This clone was observed a handful of times. The CDR3 spells CSVEGRRLFDAEAFF. The CDR3 DNA is TGCAGCGTTGAAGGAAGAAGGTTATTCGACGCTGAAGCTTTCTTT. The genes are TRBV29-1 and TRBJ1-1; D gene unclear. The germline V gene encodes CDR1 SQVTM and CDR2 ANQGSEA. The CDR3 has 15 amino acids. V gave up 1 base and J gave up 6 bases, with 18 bases separating them.

The table lists this clone with a few counts. The chain joins TRBV10-3 to TRBJ1-2; 8 bases agree with TRBD1. The germline V gene encodes CDR1 ENHRY and CDR2 SYGVKD. The CDR3 sequence is 14 residues long. V shed 5 bases and J 1 base; nucleotides not matched to a gene: 3. The CDR3 spells CAISPGQGNYGYTF. In nucleotides, the CDR3 is TGTGCCATCAGTCCAGGACAGGGTAACTATGGCTACACCTTC.

This clone was counted between two and nine times. The chain couples TRBV11-2 to TRBJ2-3; D not certain. V was cut by 3 bases and J by 0 bases, with 10 bases left in between. This CDR3 spans 15 amino acids. Germline assignment: CDR1 SGHAT and CDR2 FQNNGV. The DNA of the CDR3 is TGTGCCAGCAGCTTCAAGGGAAGGAGCACAGATACGCAGTATTTT. The encoded protein is CASSFKGRSTDTQYF.

The V gene is TRBV27, the J gene TRBJ2-6; D is unresolved. This CDR3 spans 14 amino acids. Trimming took off 6 bases at V and 0 bases at J, with 6 bases between the two ends. Germline V lookup: CDR1 MNHEY, CDR2 SMNVEV (reference sequence). This chain's CDR3 is CASRDFSGANVLTF. DNA of the CDR3: TGTGCCAGCAGGGATTTCTCTGGGGCCAACGTCCTGACTTTC.

The chain carries TRBV5-1 and TRBJ1-1, with D perhaps TRBD1 (5 bases). There are 15 residues in the CDR3. Germline-derived CDR1 and CDR2 are SGHRS and YFSETQ. Trimming took 0 bases from V and 1 from J, leaving 10 bases between them. CDR3 DNA sequence: TGCGCCAGCAGCTTGGTTCCAGGGAAGAACACTGAAGCTTTCTTT. Residues: CASSLVPGKNTEAFF.